This TCR beta chain was retrieved from a study of shared clonotypes between healthy human individuals. Notes on the study in general: Blood alone was sampled, and tissue repertoires likely differ. Clonotypes which were not shared had lower generation probabilities than clonotypes that all four donors shared. Sharing across four donors was highest in naive CD4 (around 5%) and lowest in memory CD8 (0.4%).

As regards this clone: Its antigen is as yet unknown.

Original processing methods: With immunoSEQ giving junction-only sequences and no quality scores, filtering differed. The method was immunoSEQ multiplex PCR; TCRdb's version includes in-frame clones alone and lacks a portion of them. V, J and clone size are taken as reported in that table, and D and trimming were inferred from the DNA itself. The repertoire holds about 600,000 clones, with around 97% as singletons. Trimming left V 5 bases short and J 6 bases short, with 17 bases between. Per germline, CDR1 SEHNR and CDR2 FQNEAQ (reference sequence). CDR3 length equals 14 residues. Specimen: naive CD4+ T cells sorted from blood. Specified subset: CD45RA+ positively selected. The rearrangement joins TRBV7-9 to TRBJ2-7; no firm D call. The sequence derives from a woman in her 30s in good health. This CDR3 is CASSRNQVRSEQYF. CDR3 in DNA: TGTGCCAGCAGCCGAAATCAGGTGAGGAGCGAGCAGTACTTC.